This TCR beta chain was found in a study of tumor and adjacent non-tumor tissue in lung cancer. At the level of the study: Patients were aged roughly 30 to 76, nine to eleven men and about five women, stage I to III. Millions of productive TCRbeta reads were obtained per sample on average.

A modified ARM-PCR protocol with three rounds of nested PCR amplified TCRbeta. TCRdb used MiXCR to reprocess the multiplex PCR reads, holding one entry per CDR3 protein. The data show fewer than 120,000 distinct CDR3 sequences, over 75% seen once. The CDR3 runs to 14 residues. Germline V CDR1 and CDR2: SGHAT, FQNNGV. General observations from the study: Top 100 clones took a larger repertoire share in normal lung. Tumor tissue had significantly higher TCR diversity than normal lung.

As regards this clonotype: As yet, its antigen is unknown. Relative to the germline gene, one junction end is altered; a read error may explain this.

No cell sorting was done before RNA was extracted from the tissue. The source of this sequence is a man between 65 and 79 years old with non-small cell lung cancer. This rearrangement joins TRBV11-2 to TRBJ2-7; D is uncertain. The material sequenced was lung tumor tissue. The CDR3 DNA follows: TGTGCCCGCAGGCTAGGGCAGGTCTTATACGAGCAGTACTTC. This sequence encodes CARRLGQVLYEQYF.